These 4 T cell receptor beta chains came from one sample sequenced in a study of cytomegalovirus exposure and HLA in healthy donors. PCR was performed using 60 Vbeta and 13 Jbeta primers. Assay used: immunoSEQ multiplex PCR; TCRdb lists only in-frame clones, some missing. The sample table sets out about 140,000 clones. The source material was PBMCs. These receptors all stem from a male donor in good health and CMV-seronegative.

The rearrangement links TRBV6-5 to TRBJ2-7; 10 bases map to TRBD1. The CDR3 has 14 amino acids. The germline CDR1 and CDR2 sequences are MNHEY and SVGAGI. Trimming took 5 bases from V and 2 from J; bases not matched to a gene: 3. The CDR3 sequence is CASSRGQGTYEQYF. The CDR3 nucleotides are TGTGCCAGCAGTCGGGGACAGGGGACCTACGAGCAGTACTTC.

The CDR3 DNA follows: TGTGCCAGCAGCCAAGATCCAACGAACACCGGGGAGCTGTTTTTT. This translates into CASSQDPTNTGELFF. This chain connects TRBV4-2 to TRBJ2-2; D is uncertain. Per germline, CDR1 LGHNA and CDR2 YNFKEQ. V was clipped by 0 bases and J by 0 bases, with 5 bases between them. This CDR3 comprises 15 residues.

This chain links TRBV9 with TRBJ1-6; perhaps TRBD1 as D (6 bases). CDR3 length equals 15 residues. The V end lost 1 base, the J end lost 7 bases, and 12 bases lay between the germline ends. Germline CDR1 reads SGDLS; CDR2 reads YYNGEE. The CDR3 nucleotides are TGTGCCAGCAGCGTAAGTGAGACAGGCAATTCACCCCTCCACTTT. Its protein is CASSVSETGNSPLHF.

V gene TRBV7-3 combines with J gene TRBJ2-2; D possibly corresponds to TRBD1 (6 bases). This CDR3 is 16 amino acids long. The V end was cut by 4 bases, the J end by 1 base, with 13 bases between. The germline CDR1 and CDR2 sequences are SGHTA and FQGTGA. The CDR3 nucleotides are TGTGCCAGCAGCTCTCAAGGGGGTCTGAACACCGGGGAGCTGTTTTTT. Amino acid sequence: CASSSQGGLNTGELFF.